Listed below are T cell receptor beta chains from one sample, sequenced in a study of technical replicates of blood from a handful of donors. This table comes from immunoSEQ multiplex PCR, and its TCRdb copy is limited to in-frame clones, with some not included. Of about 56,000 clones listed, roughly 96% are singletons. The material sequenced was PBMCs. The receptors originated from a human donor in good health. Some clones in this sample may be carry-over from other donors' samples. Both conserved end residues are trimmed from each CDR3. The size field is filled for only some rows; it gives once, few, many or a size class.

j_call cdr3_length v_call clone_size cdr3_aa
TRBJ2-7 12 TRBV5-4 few ASSETGSHYEQY
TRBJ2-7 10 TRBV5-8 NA ASSPRVYEQY
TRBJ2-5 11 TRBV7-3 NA ASSKAGGETQY
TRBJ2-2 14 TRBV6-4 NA ASSDSYEGNTGELF
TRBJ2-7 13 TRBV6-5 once ASRTVAGGEYEQY
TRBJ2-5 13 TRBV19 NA ASSRGGFPQETQY
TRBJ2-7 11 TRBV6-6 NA ASSYYGTYEQY
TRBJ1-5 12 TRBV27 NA ASSVTGMGQPQH
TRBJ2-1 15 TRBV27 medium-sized ASSQGRKVAGYNEQF
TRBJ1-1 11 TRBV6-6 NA ASSEGQNTEAF
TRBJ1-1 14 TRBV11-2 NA ASSFPPITRGTEAF
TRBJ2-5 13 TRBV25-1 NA ASSVRDTLYETQY
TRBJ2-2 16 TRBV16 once ASSDNRGTSYNTGELF
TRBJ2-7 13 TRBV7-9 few ASSLASGGTYEQY
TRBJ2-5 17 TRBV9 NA ASATSGLAGGFKPETQY
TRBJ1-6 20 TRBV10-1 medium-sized ASSDLGALGTRRSSYNSPLH
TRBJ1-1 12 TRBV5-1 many ASSLAGGYTEAF
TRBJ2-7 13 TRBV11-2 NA ASSFTGTGSYEQY
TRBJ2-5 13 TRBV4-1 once ASSQPAGGRETQY
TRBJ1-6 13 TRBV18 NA ASSPWAQTGSPLH
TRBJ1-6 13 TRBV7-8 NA ASSRTQNSNSPLH
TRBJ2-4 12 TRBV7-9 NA ASSFGLAVNIQY
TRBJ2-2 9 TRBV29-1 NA SVGSYGELF